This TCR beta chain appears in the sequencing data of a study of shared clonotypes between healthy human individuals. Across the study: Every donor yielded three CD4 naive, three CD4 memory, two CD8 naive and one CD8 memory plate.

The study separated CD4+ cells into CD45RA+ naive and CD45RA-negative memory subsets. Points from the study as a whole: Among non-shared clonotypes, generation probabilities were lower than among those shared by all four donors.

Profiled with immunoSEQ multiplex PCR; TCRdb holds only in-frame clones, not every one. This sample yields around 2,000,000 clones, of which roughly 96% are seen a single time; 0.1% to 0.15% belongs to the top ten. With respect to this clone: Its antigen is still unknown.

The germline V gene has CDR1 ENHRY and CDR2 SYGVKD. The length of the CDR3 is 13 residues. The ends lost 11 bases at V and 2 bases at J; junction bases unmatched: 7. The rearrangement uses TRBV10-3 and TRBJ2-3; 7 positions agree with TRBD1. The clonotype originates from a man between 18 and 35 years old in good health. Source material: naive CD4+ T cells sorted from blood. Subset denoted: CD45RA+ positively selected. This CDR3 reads CASIGQATDTQYF. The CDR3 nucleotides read TGTGCCTCGATAGGACAGGCCACAGATACGCAGTATTTT.